This T cell receptor (beta chain) was obtained from a study of T cell responses to AZD1222 COVID-19 vaccine. In the case of this clone: The antigen is unknown.

Findings and limits, study-wide: The donors showed a predominance of white British ancestry and of females, with possible underestimation of clonal diversity. Spike-specific TCR breadth and depth grew following two AZD1222 doses. The reported proportion of spike-specific TCRs targeting unmutated variant regions was nearly half. Baseline seropositivity occurred in only six or seven AZD1222 recipients.

Libraries were prepared by immunoSEQ multiplex PCR; TCRdb keeps only in-frame clonotypes and omits some of them. The data show 65,000 to 95,000 clones, approximately 83% seen once. Germline lookup yields CDR1 KGHSH and CDR2 LQKENI. The CDR3 is made up of 15 amino acids. J gave up 6 bases and V 2 bases, and 9 bases lay outside the gene matches. This receptor was identified in an adult who received the AZD1222 COVID-19 vaccine. The specimen was peripheral blood, collected 28 days after the second AZD1222 dose. The chain has TRBV18 and TRBJ1-2; 7 nucleotides align to TRBD1. CDR3 bases: TGTGCCAGCTCACCAAACCCAGGGGGAGGCAATGGCTACACCTTC. This encodes CASSPNPGGGNGYTF.